Following are 7 T cell receptor beta chains from one sample sequenced in a study of blood T cell repertoires in COVID-19. Generated by immunoSEQ multiplex PCR, the TCRdb table keeps only in-frame clones and is missing some. The repertoire holds a few hundred thousand clones, with about 92% as singletons. Sequencing was done on a sample of PBMCs or T cells enriched from blood (not recorded which). The origin of the receptors is a woman in her 30s who had recovered from COVID-19.

The chain links TRBV6-5 to TRBJ2-7, with TRBD2 identical over 8 bases. V dropped 0 bases and J dropped 4; count of bases not matched to a gene: 8. The CDR3 runs 16 residues. Germline V gives CDR1 MNHEY, CDR2 SVGAGI. The CDR3 is CASSYSSAGGLYEQYF. The CDR3, as DNA: TGTGCCAGCAGTTACTCAAGTGCGGGAGGATTATACGAGCAGTACTTC.

CDR3 amino acids: CASSPAGRELFF. CDR3 nucleotides: TGTGCCAGCTCACCAGCGGGCAGGGAGCTGTTTTTT. The chain carries TRBV18 and TRBJ2-2, with D tentatively TRBD2 (5 bases). V was trimmed by 2 bases and J by 9 bases, leaving 7 bases between them. CDR1 and CDR2 (germline): KGHSH, LQKENI. This CDR3 has 12 residues.

The chain employs TRBV3-1 (or the pseudogene TRBV3-2) and TRBJ2-3; TRBD2 agrees at 9 bases. The V gene end was trimmed by 0 bases and the J gene end by 6 bases; junction bases not matched to a gene: 10. The CDR3 length is 17 residues. CDR1 and CDR2 (germline): LGHDT, YNNKEL (reference sequence). DNA for the CDR3: TGTGCCAGCAGCCAAGATAATGGCGGGGGGGCATCGGATACGCAGTATTTT. Amino acids: CASSQDNGGGASDTQYF.

For the CDR3, the DNA is TGCGCCAGCAGCCTCGGGACAGACAACACCGGGGAGCTGTTTTTT. This translates into CASSLGTDNTGELFF. The J gene is TRBJ2-2, the V gene TRBV5-1; 7 bases fit TRBD1. CDR1 is SGHRS, CDR2 YFSETQ, per germline. This CDR3 has 15 residues. Unmatched junction bases numbered 5, after V lost 4 bases and J lost 2 bases.

This chain connects TRBV27 to TRBJ1-5; no clear D. Trimming stripped 10 bases from V and 0 bases from J, with 16 bases between. Looked up from germline, CDR1 is MNHEY and CDR2 is SMNVEV (reference sequence). The CDR3 runs 15 residues. The CDR3 coding sequence is TGTGCCACCGGGAGCGCGGGGTTTAGCAATCAGCCCCAGCATTTT. Amino acids: CATGSAGFSNQPQHF.

In the case of this clone: Other DNA sequences of this sample code for an identical CDR3. The rearrangement links TRBV12-3 or TRBV12-4 to TRBJ1-5; D is unclear. This CDR3 region has 13 residues. Trimming pared 1 base from V and 2 bases from J, leaving 3 bases between. The CDR3 DNA is TGTGCCAGCAGTTTAGTAGGCAATCAGCCCCAGCATTTT. It codes for CASSLVGNQPQHF.

The chain couples TRBV4-3 to TRBJ2-1; TRBD2 agrees at 10 bases. The CDR3 is 17 residues long. Germline values: CDR1 LGHNA, CDR2 YSLEER. The trim removed 1 base at V and 7 bases at J, leaving 10 bases unmatched. CDR3 coding DNA: TGCGCCAGCAGCCAAGTCCCCCTAGCGGGGGTTAGTAATGAGCAGTTCTTC. Translated, it gives CASSQVPLAGVSNEQFF.